This entry lists 30 T cell receptor beta chains sequenced from one sample in a study of T cells in Graves' hyperthyroidism and ophthalmopathy. TCR beta CDR3 sequences were amplified from RNA transcripts. The TCR CDR3 first-round RT-PCR relied on the HTBI primer set. TCRdb reanalysed the multiplex PCR reads using MiXCR and keeps one entry per CDR3 protein. This sample carries approximately 430,000 distinct CDR3 sequences, approximately 14% of them seen once, and the ten largest clones take roughly an eighth. Sample: blood. These TCRs come from a woman aged 18-29 years with Graves' hyperthyroidism.

This clonotype occurred many times. The chain employs TRBV2 and TRBJ2-3, with D hard to call. Germline V gene sequence: CDR1 SNHLY, CDR2 FYNNEI. The CDR3 spans 16 residues. V was trimmed by 4 bases and J by 2 bases, leaving 16 bases between them. CDR3 region: CASSAWPLGPTDTQYF. The CDR3 region has the DNA TGTGCCAGCAGTGCATGGCCCCTCGGGCCCACAGATACGCAGTATTTT.

The chain has TRBV19 and TRBJ2-7, with 7 bases aligning to TRBD2. This CDR3 has 17 amino acids. Germline CDR1 is LNHDA and CDR2 is SQIVND (reference sequence). Unmatched junction bases numbered 18, after V lost 3 bases and J lost 7 bases. In DNA form, the CDR3 reads TGTGCCAGTAGTATTAGAGGACTAGACGCGTCATATAGGGAGCAGTACTTC. It specifies CASSIRGLDASYREQYF.

This clonotype was counted between two and nine times. This sequence joins TRBV7-9 and TRBJ1-5; no clear D gene. V lost 1 base and J lost 5, with 9 bases in between. This CDR3 comprises 14 residues. Germline CDR1 reads SEHNR; CDR2 reads FQNEAQ (reference sequence). This CDR3 is CASSLVGDHQPQHF. DNA of the CDR3: TGTGCCAGCAGCTTAGTTGGTGATCATCAGCCCCAGCATTTT.

This clonotype was recorded a few times. V is TRBV4-3 and J is TRBJ2-1; either TRBD1 or TRBD2 may fit D (6 bases each). V was trimmed by 0 bases and J by 4 bases, leaving 16 bases between them. This CDR3 comprises 17 residues. CDR1 is LGHNA and CDR2 is YSLEER in the germline V gene. The chain's CDR3 is CASSQDYSGARYNEQFF. The CDR3 DNA is TGCGCCAGCAGCCAAGACTACTCGGGGGCCCGATACAATGAGCAGTTCTTC.

This clonotype was seen at least ten times. The V gene is TRBV6-1, the J gene TRBJ2-3; D remains unclear. This CDR3 comprises 18 residues. V was shortened by 6 bases and J by 1 base, with 23 bases between the two germline ends. CDR1 and CDR2 from the germline V gene are MNHNS and SASEGT. In DNA form, the CDR3 reads TGTGCCAGCAGGGGAACGACCCCGGACCCACTCCGCACAGATACGCAGTATTTT. Amino acids: CASRGTTPDPLRTDTQYF.

The rearrangement joins TRBV20-1 to TRBJ2-1; D gene unclear. This CDR3 has 11 amino acids. With 1 base removed from V and 12 bases from J, the gap between germline ends came to 10 bases. Germline CDR1 reads DFQATT; CDR2 reads SNEGSKA (reference sequence). Here the CDR3 reads CSARVLRGQFF. The CDR3, as DNA: TGCAGTGCTAGAGTATTACGTGGGCAGTTCTTC.

The chain recombines TRBV20-1 with TRBJ1-3, with 10 positions matching TRBD1. The germline V gene has CDR1 DFQATT and CDR2 SNEGSKA (reference sequence). The CDR3 spans 14 residues. J gave up 3 bases and V 6 bases, and 5 bases lay outside the gene matches. The CDR3 sequence: CSAEGTGDGNTIYF. Here the CDR3 DNA reads TGCAGTGCCGAAGGGACAGGGGATGGAAACACCATATATTTT.

This clonotype was recorded many times. CDR3 coding DNA: TGTGCCAGCAGCTTGGGGCGGGGGGGCCGAGAGACCCAGTACTTC. Protein product: CASSLGRGGRETQYF. The chain uses TRBV7-2 and TRBJ2-5; the match to TRBD2 covers 9 bases. Germline V gene lookup returns CDR1 SGHTA and CDR2 FQGNSA. This CDR3 is 15 amino acids long. Unmatched junction bases numbered 6, after V lost 3 bases and J lost 4 bases. Full variable domain (remainder filled in from reference TRBV7-2 and TRBJ2-5): GAGVSQSPSNKVTEKGKDVELRCDPISGHTALYWYRQSLGQGLEFLIYFQGNSAPDKSGLPSDRFSAERTGGSVSTLTIQRTQQEDSAVYLCASSLGRGGRETQYFGPGTRLLVL.

The rearrangement joins TRBV9 to TRBJ1-2; D uncertain. The CDR3 consists of 14 residues. Looked up from germline, CDR1 is SGDLS and CDR2 is YYNGEE. V lost 0 bases and J lost 4, with 10 bases in between. CDR3 loop: CASSVGSEGYGYTF. The CDR3 DNA is TGTGCCAGCAGCGTAGGTTCAGAGGGCTATGGCTACACCTTC.

This clonotype has a count of ten or more. The V call is TRBV28, the J call TRBJ1-4; 7 nucleotides agree with TRBD1. V was pared by 5 bases and J by 0 bases, with 3 bases of the junction left unmatched. The CDR3 loop spans 15 amino acids. Germline V gene lookup returns CDR1 MDHEN and CDR2 SYDVKM. The CDR3 DNA reads as TGTGCCAGCAGTGAAACAGGGGCAACTAATGAAAAACTGTTTTTT. Amino acid sequence: CASSETGATNEKLFF.

This chain uses TRBV12-3 or TRBV12-4 with TRBJ2-5, with TRBD2 matching over 8 bases. V lost 7 bases, J lost 9 bases, and 13 bases stayed unmatched. This CDR3 region has 14 residues. Here the CDR3 DNA reads TGTGCCAGCACCCCGGAAGTAGCGGGGATGGCCCAGTACTTC. This sequence encodes CASTPEVAGMAQYF.

There are a few counts of this clonotype. A single base separates this from a much larger clone, so it may be a read error. The CDR3 spells CASSLGGSGLMYGYTF. The CDR3 DNA follows: TGTGCCAGCAGTTTAGGGGGCAGCGGGTTAATGTATGGCTACACCTTC. V is TRBV28 and J is TRBJ1-2; D perhaps matches TRBD1 (6 bases). Germline CDR1 and CDR2: MDHEN and SYDVKM. CDR3 length: 16 residues. The germline V and J ends were trimmed by 2 bases and 5 bases, with 18 bases remaining between them.

There are a few counts of this clonotype. The rearrangement joins TRBV10-3 to TRBJ2-7, with 11 bases fitting TRBD2. The CDR3 covers 15 residues. Germline V gene lookup returns CDR1 ENHRY and CDR2 SYGVKD. J was trimmed by 3 bases and V by 2 bases; bases with no gene match: 3. CDR3 sequence (DNA): TGTGCCATCAGTGAGACTAGCGGGAGTTTCTACGAGCAGTACTTC. This gives the protein CAISETSGSFYEQYF.

This clonotype has more than one count but fewer than ten. J is TRBJ2-3 and V is TRBV20-1; D is perhaps TRBD1 (6 bases). The CDR3 loop spans 13 amino acids. Trimming took off 6 bases at V and 6 bases at J, with 16 bases between the two ends. Germline loops: CDR1 DFQATT, CDR2 SNEGSKA (reference sequence). This chain's CDR3 is CSAPVGAGDTQYF. For the CDR3, the DNA is TGCAGTGCCCCGGTGGGGGCGGGTGATACGCAGTATTTT.

This clonotype was counted only a few times. CDR3: CASSESAITEAFF. The CDR3 bases are TGCGCCAGCAGTGAGTCGGCCATCACTGAAGCTTTCTTT. The J gene is TRBJ1-1, the V gene TRBV10-2; D is undetermined. Germline V gene sequence: CDR1 WSHSY, CDR2 SAAADI. CDR3 length: 13 residues. Trimming removed 0 bases at V and 4 bases at J, with 6 bases between.

This clonotype was seen ten or more times. V and J are TRBV2 and TRBJ2-3, with a weak D call TRBD1 (5 bases). Trimming took off 8 bases at V and 4 bases at J, with 19 bases between the two ends. There are 15 residues in the CDR3. Germline loops: CDR1 SNHLY, CDR2 FYNNEI. This chain's CDR3 is CASYSSRGFADTQYF. CDR3 coding DNA: TGTGCCAGCTATTCATCTAGGGGATTCGCAGATACGCAGTATTTT.

This clonotype was seen repeatedly, ten times or more. This chain links TRBV24-1 with TRBJ1-6, with D hard to call. Trimming removed 3 bases from V and 10 bases from J, with 18 bases in between. Germline values: CDR1 KGHDR, CDR2 SFDVKD. This CDR3 is 16 amino acids long. The CDR3 bases are TGTGCCACCAGTGATCCGCCCCGGTTTATACGGTCACCCCTCCACTTT. Residues: CATSDPPRFIRSPLHF.

In its sample, this clonotype was seen many times. The CDR3 DNA is TGCGCCAGCAGCTTGGATACGGAGACCCAGTACTTC. Residues: CASSLDTETQYF. The chain employs TRBV5-1 and TRBJ2-5; the D is unclear. CDR3 length equals 12 residues. V was clipped by 0 bases and J by 5 bases, with 5 bases between them. The germline V gene encodes CDR1 SGHRS and CDR2 YFSETQ.

The chain uses TRBV20-1 and TRBJ2-3; 13 bases line up with TRBD2. Germline CDR1 reads DFQATT; CDR2 reads SNEGSKA (reference sequence). The V gene end was trimmed by 0 bases and the J gene end by 0 bases; junction bases not matched to a gene: 3. CDR3 size: 17 residues. CDR3 protein: CSARDGGLAGSTDTQYF. CDR3 nucleotides: TGCAGTGCTAGAGATGGGGGACTAGCGGGGAGCACAGATACGCAGTATTTT.

This chain links TRBV11-2 with TRBJ2-5, with TRBD2 matching 12 bases. Germline V lookup: CDR1 SGHAT, CDR2 FQNNGV. The CDR3 extends over 15 amino acids. V shed 5 bases and J 5 bases; nucleotides not matched to a gene: 6. The CDR3 spells CASSHGLAGTETQYF. The CDR3 DNA reads as TGTGCCAGCAGCCATGGACTAGCGGGAACGGAGACCCAGTACTTC.

V is TRBV5-5 and J is TRBJ1-1; D not certain. Germline V gene lookup returns CDR1 SGHKS and CDR2 YYEKEE (reference sequence). The CDR3 covers 13 residues. V was shortened by 2 bases and J by 10 bases, with 15 bases between the two germline ends. CDR3 region: CASSFVLRGVAFF. The CDR3 DNA follows: TGTGCCAGCAGCTTTGTGCTACGAGGCGTAGCTTTCTTT. Based on the CDR3 plus reference TRBV5-5 and TRBJ1-1, the full variable domain is DAGVTQSPTHLIKTRGQQVTLRCSPISGHKSVSWYQQVLGQGPQFIFQYYEKEERGRGNFPDRFSARQFPNYSSELNVNALLLGDSALYLCASSFVLRGVAFFGQGTRLTVV.

There are many counts of this clonotype. The V and J genes are TRBV6-5 and TRBJ2-7; D gene unclear. The CDR3 spans 15 residues. V was pared by 0 bases and J by 1 base, with 10 bases between. Germline V gene sequence: CDR1 MNHEY, CDR2 SVGAGI. The CDR3 nucleotides are TGTGCCAGCAGTTACTCACAAGGCGGATCCTACGAGCAGTACTTC. This codes for CASSYSQGGSYEQYF.

This chain links TRBV28 with TRBJ2-2; D unresolved. This CDR3 is 15 amino acids long. Trimming took 6 bases from V and 6 from J, leaving 17 bases between them. Germline V gene data show CDR1 as MDHEN and CDR2 as SYDVKM. In DNA, the CDR3 is TGTGCCAGCAGCCTCAACCTCCCCCGACCCGGGGAGCTGTTTTTT. It specifies CASSLNLPRPGELFF.

CDR3 sequence: CASSLRGEAFF. The CDR3, as DNA: TGTGCCAGCAGTTTGAGGGGTGAAGCTTTCTTT. V is TRBV6-1 and J is TRBJ1-1; D possibly corresponds to TRBD1 (5 bases). The germline V gene has CDR1 MNHNS and CDR2 SASEGT. CDR3 length: 11 residues. The ends were cut back, 5 bases at V and 7 bases at J, with 8 bases in the middle.

This clonotype was recorded many times. This chain uses TRBV11-2 with TRBJ2-3; possibly TRBD2 for D (5 bases). CDR1 SGHAT and CDR2 FQNNGV come from the germline V gene. The CDR3 consists of 14 residues. Trimming took 5 bases from V and 2 from J, leaving 11 bases between them. The CDR3 DNA sequence: TGTGCCAGCAGCCGAACTAGGAACACAGATACGCAGTATTTT. Translated: CASSRTRNTDTQYF.

Worth noting for this clonotype: A read error may account for a junction end that differs from germline. The chain joins TRBV7-9 to TRBJ1-4, with 7 bases aligning to TRBD1. The CDR3 length is 16 residues. Per germline, CDR1 SEHNR and CDR2 FQNEAQ (reference sequence). CDR3 loop: CASSSEGQLINEKPFF. The DNA for the CDR3 is TGTGCCAGCAGCTCGGAGGGACAGCTCATTAATGAAAAACCGTTTTTT.

This clonotype was counted many times. The V gene is TRBV20-1, the J gene TRBJ2-2, with 8 positions matching TRBD1. Germline V gene data show CDR1 as DFQATT and CDR2 as SNEGSKA (reference sequence). This CDR3 is 14 amino acids long. The ends lost 6 bases at V and 5 bases at J; junction bases unmatched: 8. The CDR3 DNA follows: TGCAGTGCGCGAGGGACAGGATCGACCGGGGAGCTGTTTTTT. Protein sequence: CSARGTGSTGELFF.

This clonotype was recorded at least ten times. The genes are TRBV11-2 and TRBJ2-7; 8 positions match TRBD1. The CDR3 runs to 13 residues. Germline CDR1 is SGHAT and CDR2 is FQNNGV. Losses at the gene ends were 5 bases for V and 6 bases for J; bases not matched to a gene: 6. The chain's CDR3 is CASSRDRSLEQYF. The CDR3 DNA reads TGTGCCAGCAGCCGGGACAGGAGCCTCGAGCAGTACTTC. The whole variable domain, remainder taken from reference TRBV11-2 and TRBJ2-7, is EAGVAQSPRYKIIEKRQSVAFWCNPISGHATLYWYQQILGQGPKLLIQFQNNGVVDDSQLPKDRFSAERLKGVDSTLKIQPAKLEDSAVYLCASSRDRSLEQYFGPGTRLTVT.

This clonotype was observed at least ten times. In DNA, the CDR3 is TGCAGTGCTAGAGATCTTCAGAGAGTGGAGACCCAGTACTTC. This sequence encodes CSARDLQRVETQYF. V usage is TRBV20-1 and J usage is TRBJ2-5, with D unresolved. V was shortened by 0 bases and J by 5 bases, with 13 bases between the two germline ends. CDR3 length: 14 residues. CDR1 and CDR2 (germline): DFQATT, SNEGSKA (reference sequence).

The V and J genes are TRBV27 and TRBJ1-3; perhaps TRBD1 as D (5 bases). The CDR3 runs 15 residues. The germline V gene has CDR1 MNHEY and CDR2 SMNVEV (reference sequence). The V end lost 2 bases, the J end lost 3 bases, and 11 bases lay between the germline ends. The CDR3 DNA reads as TGTGCCAGCAGTTTAACAGGAAAAGGTGGAAACACCATATATTTT. Residues: CASSLTGKGGNTIYF.